This T cell receptor (beta chain) was obtained from a study of shared clonotypes between healthy human individuals. Study information: Each donor had three CD4 naive, three CD4 memory, two CD8 naive and one CD8 memory plate.

CD45RO-negative cells were positively selected for CCR7, leaving out terminally differentiated effector memory CD45RA+ cells. The DNA input per sorted-subset replicate PCR was roughly 0.2 ug, corresponding to 28,000 or so T cell genomes. The assay was immunoSEQ multiplex PCR, and TCRdb's table has in-frame clones only and misses some. The sample records 800,000 or so clones, about 96% being singletons. Trimming removed 0 bases from V and 2 bases from J, with 7 bases in between. Germline loops: CDR1 SGHRS, CDR2 YFSETQ. The CDR3 sequence is 14 residues long. The source is a young man in good health. J is TRBJ2-3 and V is TRBV5-1; D is unclear. The sequenced sample consisted of naive CD8+ T cells sorted from blood. The CDR3 region is CASSLDGATDTQYF. Here the CDR3 DNA reads TGCGCCAGCAGCTTGGATGGTGCCACAGATACGCAGTATTTT.